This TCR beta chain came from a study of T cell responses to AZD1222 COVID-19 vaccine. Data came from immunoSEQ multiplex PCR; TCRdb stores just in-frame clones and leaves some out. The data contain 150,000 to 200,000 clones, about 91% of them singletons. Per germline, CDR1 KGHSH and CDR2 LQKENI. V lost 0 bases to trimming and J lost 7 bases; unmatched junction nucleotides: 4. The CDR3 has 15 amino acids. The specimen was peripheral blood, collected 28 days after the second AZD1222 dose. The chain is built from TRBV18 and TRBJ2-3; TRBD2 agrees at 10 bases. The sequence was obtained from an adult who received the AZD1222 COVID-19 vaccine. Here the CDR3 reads CASSPPASGGNTQYF. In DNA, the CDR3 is TGTGCCAGCTCACCACCGGCTAGCGGGGGTAATACGCAGTATTTT.